The 13 T cell receptor beta chains given below trace back to one sample, sequenced in a study of control samples from healthy donors and cancer patients. Sequenced by immunoSEQ multiplex PCR; TCRdb stores in-frame clones only, minus some. This table holds about 55,000 clones, approximately 96% found once. Sequencing input: blood. All receptors come from a woman aged 25-40 years in good health.

The gene calls are TRBV9 and TRBJ1-1; D call uncertain. This CDR3 is built from 14 residues. V was cut by 0 bases and J by 4 bases, with 10 bases left in between. CDR1 and CDR2 from the germline V gene are SGDLS and YYNGEE. The CDR3 spells CASSVDGFFTEAFF. In nucleotides, the CDR3 is TGTGCCAGCAGCGTAGACGGATTTTTCACTGAAGCTTTCTTT.

V usage is TRBV9 and J usage is TRBJ2-1, with TRBD2 matching 10 bases. From germline, CDR1 is SGDLS and CDR2 YYNGEE. The CDR3 has 18 amino acids. The trim removed 3 bases at V and 8 bases at J, leaving 17 bases unmatched. The CDR3 reads CASSASVPIAGGGYEQFF. The CDR3 DNA reads as TGTGCCAGCAGCGCCTCGGTACCTATAGCGGGAGGAGGGTATGAGCAGTTCTTC.

The V and J genes are TRBV15 and TRBJ2-7, with 13 bases that match TRBD2. The germline gives CDR1 LNHNV, CDR2 YYDKDF (reference sequence). V lost 0 bases to trimming and J lost 4 bases; unmatched junction nucleotides: 15. The CDR3 is 20 amino acids. The CDR3 DNA is TGTGCCACCAGCAGAGATCTTCCGAAGACTAGCGGGAGGCCGCCTTACGAGCAGTACTTC. Residues: CATSRDLPKTSGRPPYEQYF.

The genes are TRBV27 and TRBJ2-7; the D gene is possibly TRBD1 (6 bases). CDR1 is MNHEY and CDR2 is SMNVEV in the germline V gene (reference sequence). This CDR3 comprises 15 residues. V was shortened by 2 bases and J by 2 bases, with 13 bases between the two germline ends. The CDR3 DNA is TGTGCCAGCAGTTTAGAGGGACATTCTCCCTACGAGCAGTACTTC. Its translation is CASSLEGHSPYEQYF.

The rearrangement links TRBV9 to TRBJ2-3; the match to TRBD2 covers 10 bases. The germline gives CDR1 SGDLS, CDR2 YYNGEE. The CDR3 is 18 residues long. Losses at the gene ends were 1 base for V and 0 bases for J; bases not matched to a gene: 8. The CDR3 reads CASSVITSGDHSTDTQYF. CDR3 DNA sequence: TGTGCCAGCAGCGTAATCACTAGCGGGGATCATAGCACAGATACGCAGTATTTT.

The chain is built from TRBV5-4 and TRBJ2-1; D unclear. This CDR3 has 15 amino acids. Trimming removed 2 bases from V and 1 base from J, with 10 bases in between. From germline, CDR1 is SGHNT and CDR2 YYREEE (reference sequence). CDR3 sequence reads: CASSFRRMSYNEQFF. In nucleotides, the CDR3 is TGTGCCAGCAGCTTTCGGCGGATGTCCTACAATGAGCAGTTCTTC.

The sample holds one count of this clone. The V and J genes are TRBV29-1 and TRBJ2-1, with 8 bases fitting TRBD1. CDR3 length equals 16 residues. CDR1 and CDR2 (germline): SQVTM, ANQGSEA. V lost 7 bases, J lost 5 bases, and 16 bases stayed unmatched. The CDR3 sequence is CSAPSQVRGLNNEQFF. The CDR3 DNA reads as TGCAGCGCCCCTTCTCAGGTCAGGGGGCTTAACAATGAGCAGTTCTTC.

The chain has TRBV12-3 or TRBV12-4 and TRBJ1-3, with 7 nucleotides matching TRBD1. The CDR3 loop spans 13 amino acids. V lost 7 bases, J lost 7 bases, and 7 bases stayed unmatched. The CDR3 coding sequence is TGTGCCAGCACCGACAGGGTGAAGAACACCATATATTTT. This sequence encodes CASTDRVKNTIYF.

The V gene is TRBV6-5, the J gene TRBJ1-3; the D is unclear. CDR1 is MNHEY and CDR2 is SVGAGI in the germline V gene. The CDR3 sequence is 13 residues long. V gave up 6 bases and J gave up 7 bases, with 13 bases separating them. The CDR3 sequence is CASSSGKKNTIYF. As DNA, the CDR3 is TGTGCCAGCAGCTCCGGGAAAAAGAACACCATATATTTT.

The chain is built from TRBV7-9 and TRBJ2-1; D is possibly TRBD1 (6 bases). Germline CDR1 is SEHNR and CDR2 is FQNEAQ (reference sequence). The CDR3 runs 16 residues. With 0 bases removed from V and 2 bases from J, the gap between germline ends came to 11 bases. CDR3 sequence (DNA): TGTGCCAGCAGCTTAGCATTCGGACAGACCTACAATGAGCAGTTCTTC. Translating gives CASSLAFGQTYNEQFF.

The chain carries TRBV5-4 and TRBJ2-1; 7 bases fit TRBD2. V lost 4 bases, J lost 6 bases, and 7 bases stayed unmatched. This CDR3 contains 14 residues. Germline V gene data show CDR1 as SGHNT and CDR2 as YYREEE (reference sequence). The CDR3 region has the DNA TGTGCCAGCAGCAACCCGGGACTACCCAATGAGCAGTTCTTC. Protein product: CASSNPGLPNEQFF.

V is TRBV5-1 and J is TRBJ2-3; no reliable D call. Between the trimmed V and J ends, which lost 4 bases and 4 bases, there was a span of 19 bases. The germline V gene has CDR1 SGHRS and CDR2 YFSETQ. This CDR3 comprises 16 residues. The CDR3 DNA sequence: TGCGCCAGCAGCCCGTCCGTCGGGTTGGCACCAGATACGCAGTATTTT. Its protein product is CASSPSVGLAPDTQYF.

The chain has TRBV11-1 and TRBJ2-5, with no clear D. V was shortened by 2 bases and J by 3 bases, with 13 bases between the two germline ends. Germline CDR1 SGHAT, CDR2 FQDESV (reference sequence). The CDR3 covers 15 residues. CDR3 sequence: CASSLRSGREETQYF. CDR3 nucleotide sequence: TGTGCCAGCAGCTTAAGGTCTGGACGAGAAGAGACCCAGTACTTC. Filled out from reference TRBV11-1 and TRBJ2-5, the complete variable domain reads EAEVAQSPRYKITEKSQAVAFWCDPISGHATLYWYRQILGQGPELLVQFQDESVVDDSQLPKDRFSAERLKGVDSTLKIQPAELGDSAMYLCASSLRSGREETQYFGPGTRLLVL.